The 13 T cell receptor beta chains presented below share a single source sample, sequenced in a study of blood T cells in healthy people across ages. A second PCR, run for about 7 to 11 cycles, used a sample-barcoded 5' primer plus a J-beta primer mix. Via MiXCR, TCRdb re-called the 5' RACE reads, giving one row per CDR3 protein. The repertoire holds some 1.5 million distinct CDR3 sequences, with under 55% as singletons. The material sequenced was blood. All receptors derive from a woman younger than 35 in good health.

The CDR3 DNA follows: TGTGCCATCAGTGAGTCTTTGGAAAACTATGGCTACACCTTC. Residues: CAISESLENYGYTF. This chain links TRBV10-3 with TRBJ1-2; D is unresolved. V lost 0 bases, J lost 2 bases, and 7 bases lay in between. This CDR3 comprises 14 residues. The V gene's germline CDR1 is ENHRY and CDR2 SYGVKD.

This clonotype appeared a single time. The gene calls are TRBV12-3 or TRBV12-4 and TRBJ1-5; D gene uncertain. Trimming left V 3 bases short and J 0 bases short, with 9 bases between. This CDR3 region has 15 residues. The CDR3 reads CASSFVGYSNQPQHF. Here the CDR3 DNA reads TGTGCCAGCAGTTTCGTCGGATATAGCAATCAGCCCCAGCATTTT.

This clonotype has a handful of counts. This sequence joins TRBV4-3 and TRBJ2-3; D gene uncertain. This CDR3 has 13 amino acids. Between the trimmed V and J ends, which lost 1 base and 6 bases, there was a span of 8 bases. Looked up from germline, CDR1 is LGHNA and CDR2 is YSLEER. The CDR3 DNA reads TGCGCCAGCAGCCAAGGGGATTTCGATACGCAGTATTTT. It translates to CASSQGDFDTQYF.

This clonotype was observed a few times. The chain carries TRBV11-2 and TRBJ2-3, with D hard to call. The V gene's germline CDR1 is SGHAT and CDR2 FQNNGV. CDR3 size: 14 residues. The V gene lost 5 bases and the J gene lost 6 bases, with 15 bases spanning the gap. CDR3 DNA: TGTGCCAGCAGCCTCCTGTTTGGCCACGATACGCAGTATTTT. Its translation is CASSLLFGHDTQYF.

The V and J genes are TRBV7-9 and TRBJ2-7; TRBD1 aligns across 8 bases. CDR3 length equals 16 residues. The germline V gene has CDR1 SEHNR and CDR2 FQNEAQ (reference sequence). The V segment lost 5 bases and the J segment 0 bases; nucleotides outside the gene matches: 9. CDR3 nucleotides: TGTGCCAGCAGCCGAAATCAGGGGGCACGCTCCTACGAGCAGTACTTC. This gives the protein CASSRNQGARSYEQYF.

This clonotype was detected only a few times. The chain is built from TRBV20-1 and TRBJ1-4; D gene ambiguous. The CDR3 contains 14 residues. CDR1 and CDR2 from the germline V gene are DFQATT and SNEGSKA (reference sequence). With 6 bases removed from V and 7 bases from J, the gap between germline ends came to 18 bases. CDR3 sequence: CSAPIPGYREKLFF. DNA for the CDR3: TGCAGTGCCCCCATCCCAGGCTACCGTGAAAAACTGTTTTTT.

V is TRBV5-1 and J is TRBJ2-3; D is undetermined. V lost 5 bases to trimming and J lost 2 bases, with 12 bases between them. The CDR3 runs to 14 residues. From germline, CDR1 is SGHRS and CDR2 YFSETQ. The CDR3 nucleotides are TGCGCCAGCAGGCCCTATTCGCCCACAGATACGCAGTATTTT. This translates into CASRPYSPTDTQYF.

The V call is TRBV3-1, the J call TRBJ1-2; tentative D call: TRBD1 (6 bases). The V and J ends lost 0 bases and 4 bases respectively, with 12 bases between them. Germline V gene lookup returns CDR1 LGHDT and CDR2 YNNKEL (reference sequence). The CDR3 is made up of 15 amino acids. The CDR3 is CASSQDGQGSYGYTF. The CDR3 DNA follows: TGTGCCAGCAGCCAAGATGGGCAGGGGAGCTATGGCTACACCTTC.

About this clonotype: One junction end does not reproduce the germline sequence, and a read error may be involved. This chain links TRBV3-1 with TRBJ2-1; tentatively, D is TRBD2 (5 bases). Germline V gives CDR1 LGHDT, CDR2 YNNKEL (reference sequence). CDR3 size: 17 residues. In nucleotides, the CDR3 is TGTACCAGCAGCCAAGATCCCAGGACTGGTGTCTACAATGAGCAGTTCTTC. It yields the protein CTSSQDPRTGVYNEQFF.

The rearrangement uses TRBV16 and TRBJ2-1; D is unclear. Deletions cut 2 bases from V and 10 bases from J, with 24 bases between. Germline V gene sequence: CDR1 KGHSY, CDR2 FQNENV. CDR3 length: 17 residues. CDR3 sequence: CASSQNLVQLSSYEQFF. The CDR3 DNA is TGTGCCAGCAGCCAAAACTTAGTACAGCTAAGCTCCTACGAGCAGTTCTTC.

J is TRBJ2-1 and V is TRBV15; 7 bases are shared with TRBD2. V was clipped by 2 bases and J by 3 bases; unmatched bases: 10. There are 17 residues in the CDR3. The germline CDR1 and CDR2 sequences are LNHNV and YYDKDF (reference sequence). DNA of the CDR3: TGTGCCACCAGCAGACCCAGTAGCGGGTTCTTCTACAATGAGCAGTTCTTC. Translation: CATSRPSSGFFYNEQFF.

This sequence joins TRBV7-2 and TRBJ2-5; possibly TRBD1 for D (6 bases). The J call is doubtful: the DNA matches TRBJ2-7 better. This CDR3 contains 13 residues. Germline assignment: CDR1 SGHTA and CDR2 FQGNSA. The CDR3 nucleotides are TGTGCCAGCAGCTTGGTCAGGGGTCGCGAGCAGTACTTC. It codes for CASSLVRGREQYF.

As concerns this clonotype: A much larger clonotype is one base distant, so this may be a read error. V and J are TRBV20-1 and TRBJ2-7; possible D gene TRBD1, 5 bases. CDR1 is DFQATT, CDR2 SNEGSKA, per germline (reference sequence). This CDR3 is built from 14 residues. Trimming took off 3 bases at V and 6 bases at J, with 18 bases between the two ends. For the CDR3, the DNA is TGCAGTGCTAGCTATCCAGGGCAGACCTGCGAGCAGTACTTC. This translates into CSASYPGQTCEQYF.